This T cell receptor (beta chain) was profiled in a study of T cells after yellow fever vaccination. On the study more broadly: Fractions low in cell number were prepared with SMART-Seq v4 Ultra Low Input.

Trimming stripped 3 bases from V and 7 bases from J, with 19 bases between. Germline loops: CDR1 DFQATT, CDR2 SNEGSKA (reference sequence). The CDR3 length is 15 residues. Notes on this clonotype: Its antigen is currently unknown.

As TCR cDNA was made by 5'RACE template switching, a universal primer site and UMIs were added. TCRdb reprocessed the 5' RACE reads with MiXCR, giving one entry per CDR3 protein. Seen here are under 700,000 distinct CDR3 sequences, less than 20% observed once, and the top ten hold 15% to 20%. Whole-study findings and limits: A large majority of primary-vaccination clones showed up again after the booster (about 96% CD4, 88% CD8). Of the clonotypes, a small share occurred in both CD4 and CD8 compartments.

The chain carries TRBV20-1 and TRBJ2-1; the D gene could be TRBD1 or TRBD2 (5 bases each). The material sequenced was PBMCs, taken more than 4 days after the first yellow fever vaccination. This clonotype originated in a young man who received the YFV17D yellow fever vaccine. CDR3 sequence: CSASPAGTGVNEQFF. DNA for the CDR3: TGCAGTGCTAGTCCTGCAGGGACCGGTGTGAATGAGCAGTTCTTC.